These 32 T cell receptor beta chains share one sample of origin, sequenced in a study of blood T cells in healthy people across ages. A sample-barcoded 5' primer and a J-beta primer mix were used in a second PCR of roughly 7 to 12 cycles. TCRdb called the 5' RACE reads again in MiXCR, with one record for every CDR3 protein. The sample holds some 1.1 million distinct CDR3 sequences; around two fifths are singletons and the top ten take approximately 14%. Material: blood. These receptor sequences come from a young man in good health.

This clonotype has just a few counts. The chain has TRBV27 and TRBJ1-6; 7 bases map to TRBD1. The CDR3 covers 15 residues. J lost 4 bases, V lost 5 bases, and 5 bases had no gene match. Germline values: CDR1 MNHEY, CDR2 SMNVEV (reference sequence). The CDR3 DNA reads TGTGCCAGCAGTACTGGGACAGTTTATAATTCACCCCTCCACTTT. It specifies CASSTGTVYNSPLHF.

This chain uses TRBV7-2 with TRBJ2-1; D unresolved. V was shortened by 1 base and J by 0 bases, with 10 bases between the two germline ends. Germline V gene sequence: CDR1 SGHTA, CDR2 FQGNSA. This CDR3 contains 16 residues. The CDR3 is CASSLGPGPSYNEQFF. The CDR3 nucleotides read TGTGCCAGCAGCTTAGGTCCGGGCCCCTCCTACAATGAGCAGTTCTTC.

This clonotype was detected a few times. The chain links TRBV15 to TRBJ2-7; 7 bases are shared with TRBD1. The length of the CDR3 is 16 residues. The V gene's germline CDR1 is LNHNV and CDR2 YYDKDF (reference sequence). V lost 0 bases, J lost 3 bases, and 8 bases stayed unmatched. In nucleotides, the CDR3 is TGTGCCACCAGCAGAGATTGGAGACAGGGCAACTACGAGCAGTACTTC. Translating gives CATSRDWRQGNYEQYF. The variable domain in full, with the rest retrieved from reference TRBV15 and TRBJ2-7, is DAMVIQNPRYQVTQFGKPVTLSCSQTLNHNVMYWYQQKSSQAPKLLFHYYDKDFNNEADTPDNFQSRRPNTSFCFLDIRSPGLGDTAMYLCATSRDWRQGNYEQYFGPGTRLTVT.

This clonotype was counted many times. This chain links TRBV20-1 with TRBJ1-2; 7 positions agree with TRBD1. The length of the CDR3 is 14 residues. Germline V gene lookup returns CDR1 DFQATT and CDR2 SNEGSKA (reference sequence). Trimming took 6 bases from V and 1 from J; bases not matched to a gene: 8. The CDR3: CSAPPGTVNYGYTF. The CDR3, as DNA: TGCAGTGCCCCACCCGGGACAGTTAACTATGGCTACACCTTC.

V and J are TRBV13 and TRBJ2-1; D gene uncertain. Germline V gene sequence: CDR1 PRHDT, CDR2 FYEKMQ (reference sequence). Trimming cost V 2 bases and J 2 bases, with 10 bases left between them. This CDR3 has 15 residues. In DNA, the CDR3 is TGTGCCAGCAGCTTAATAGGAAGCCCCTACAATGAGCAGTTCTTC. Translation: CASSLIGSPYNEQFF.

The chain joins TRBV12-3 or TRBV12-4 to TRBJ1-1; D is unclear. Deletions cut 7 bases from V and 7 bases from J, with 13 bases between. This CDR3 has 12 residues. CDR3: CASNPDEGEAFF. The CDR3 DNA follows: TGTGCCAGCAACCCAGATGAGGGTGAAGCTTTCTTT.

This clonotype was counted a few times. The chain couples TRBV7-2 to TRBJ1-1, with D possibly being TRBD1 (6 bases). Germline loops: CDR1 SGHTA, CDR2 FQGNSA. Between the trimmed V and J ends, which lost 1 base and 7 bases, there was a span of 10 bases. CDR3 length equals 13 residues. The CDR3 coding sequence is TGTGCCAGCAGCTTAGGGGCGGACAGTGAAGCTTTCTTT. This gives the protein CASSLGADSEAFF.

This clonotype appeared a few times. This chain uses TRBV12-3 or TRBV12-4 with TRBJ1-1; no clear D. V was clipped by 5 bases and J by 4 bases, with 17 bases between them. This CDR3 spans 15 amino acids. For the CDR3, the DNA is TGTGCCAGCAGTCCCACTCGCGGGGTTAGCACTGAAGCTTTCTTT. Amino acids: CASSPTRGVSTEAFF.

The chain links TRBV20-1 to TRBJ2-5, with D possibly called TRBD1 or TRBD2 (6 bases each). The length of the CDR3 is 14 residues. The V end lost 2 bases, the J end lost 5 bases, and 15 bases lay between the germline ends. Germline assignment: CDR1 DFQATT and CDR2 SNEGSKA (reference sequence). The CDR3 region has the DNA TGCAGTGCTAGAATTTGGCCGGGGGCGGAGACCCAGTACTTC. Its translation is CSARIWPGAETQYF.

This rearrangement joins TRBV9 to TRBJ1-5; maybe TRBD1 (5 bases). Per the germline V gene, CDR1 is SGDLS and CDR2 is YYNGEE. CDR3 length: 14 residues. Trimming pared 7 bases from V and 2 bases from J, leaving 13 bases between. For the CDR3, the DNA is TGTGCCAGCGGTAGGGACGGCGGCAATCAGCCCCAGCATTTT. Translating it yields CASGRDGGNQPQHF.

This chain uses TRBV6-1 with TRBJ2-1, with 12 bases that match TRBD1. CDR1 MNHNS and CDR2 SASEGT come from the germline V gene. Losses at the gene ends were 0 bases for V and 7 bases for J; bases not matched to a gene: 4. This CDR3 is built from 16 residues. The CDR3 DNA reads TGTGCCAGCAGTGAAGCGTTGGGACAGGGGGCGAATGAGCAGTTCTTC. It codes for CASSEALGQGANEQFF.

This clonotype was detected only a few times. J is TRBJ1-5 and V is TRBV21-1. TRBV21-1 is assigned pseudogene status. This CDR3 contains 22 residues. This CDR3 is CASSNIRYYKLGCENSNQPQHF. In nucleotides, the CDR3 is TGTGCCAGCAGCAATATAAGGTACTACAAACTAGGTTGTGAGAATAGCAATCAGCCCCAGCATTTT.

The chain carries TRBV6-2 or TRBV6-3 and TRBJ2-7, with D hard to call. The CDR3 is made up of 12 amino acids. CDR1 is MNHEY, CDR2 SVGEGT, per germline. Trimming stripped 5 bases from V and 3 bases from J, with 8 bases between. This CDR3 is CASSRLFYEQYF. The CDR3 bases are TGTGCCAGCAGTCGACTCTTCTACGAGCAGTACTTC.

The V call is TRBV5-1, the J call TRBJ1-1, with D hard to call. Trimming removed 0 bases at V and 0 bases at J, with 9 bases between. Germline V gene data show CDR1 as SGHRS and CDR2 as YFSETQ. This CDR3 has 15 residues. This CDR3 is CASSLDQVVNTEAFF. DNA of the CDR3: TGCGCCAGCAGCTTGGATCAGGTTGTGAACACTGAAGCTTTCTTT.

The rearrangement uses TRBV4-1 and TRBJ1-2, with D uncertain. The CDR3 runs 14 residues. Trimming removed 0 bases at V and 4 bases at J, with 9 bases between. Per germline, CDR1 MGHRA and CDR2 YSYEKL. The CDR3 DNA sequence: TGCGCCAGCAGCCAAGAGGGCGTAGGCTATGGCTACACCTTC. Translated, it gives CASSQEGVGYGYTF.

This clonotype appeared a few times. V and J are TRBV5-1 and TRBJ1-1, with 9 bases fitting TRBD1. Unmatched junction bases numbered 5, after V lost 4 bases and J lost 1 base. CDR3 length: 15 amino acids. In germline, CDR1 is SGHRS, CDR2 YFSETQ. The CDR3 coding sequence is TGCGCCAGCAGCGAAAAGACAGGGGGGAACACTGAAGCTTTCTTT. Translation: CASSEKTGGNTEAFF.

J is TRBJ2-7 and V is TRBV7-9; D remains ambiguous. This CDR3 spans 15 amino acids. Germline V gene data show CDR1 as SEHNR and CDR2 as FQNEAQ (reference sequence). Deletions cut 1 base from V and 2 bases from J, with 12 bases between. This chain's CDR3 is CASSLEGSTTYEQYF. In DNA form, the CDR3 reads TGTGCCAGCAGCTTAGAGGGCAGTACAACCTACGAGCAGTACTTC.

This clonotype was detected a few times. The chain uses TRBV20-1 and TRBJ2-7; TRBD1 aligns across 10 bases. Losses at the gene ends were 6 bases for V and 4 bases for J; bases not matched to a gene: 9. The CDR3 runs 14 residues. Germline V gives CDR1 DFQATT, CDR2 SNEGSKA (reference sequence). The chain's CDR3 is CSALDRGKPYEQYF. As DNA, the CDR3 is TGCAGTGCCCTGGACAGGGGGAAACCTTACGAGCAGTACTTC.

The chain carries TRBV20-1 and TRBJ1-4; TRBD1 matches 7 bases. The CDR3 has 15 residues. Germline lookup yields CDR1 DFQATT and CDR2 SNEGSKA (reference sequence). V was pared by 1 base and J by 7 bases, with 9 bases of the junction left unmatched. The chain's CDR3 is CSARGQGQRGEKLFF. CDR3 DNA: TGCAGTGCTAGAGGTCAGGGACAGAGAGGTGAAAAACTGTTTTTT.

The V call is TRBV2, the J call TRBJ1-4, with a tentative D call TRBD1 (6 bases). The CDR3 has 15 amino acids. Germline V gives CDR1 SNHLY, CDR2 FYNNEI. Trimming took 6 bases from V and 8 from J, leaving 19 bases between them. DNA of the CDR3: TGTGCCAGCAGGGGGGACACTACGAAGAGGGAAAAACTGTTTTTT. Translating gives CASRGDTTKREKLFF.

The chain has TRBV4-2 and TRBJ2-6; 7 bases fit TRBD1. CDR3 length equals 17 residues. The germline CDR1 and CDR2 sequences are LGHNA and YNFKEQ. Trimming removed 0 bases from V and 4 bases from J; junction bases left unmatched: 6. CDR3: CASSQDPQGIGANVLTF. CDR3 nucleotide sequence: TGTGCCAGCAGCCAAGATCCACAGGGGATCGGGGCCAACGTCCTGACTTTC.

This clonotype was picked up a small number of times. The chain is built from TRBV4-2 and TRBJ2-1; a possible D gene is TRBD1 (5 bases). Trimming cost V 0 bases and J 7 bases, with 13 bases left between them. CDR3 size: 15 residues. Germline V gene data show CDR1 as LGHNA and CDR2 as YNFKEQ. This CDR3 is CASSQEGPAGNEQFF. CDR3 nucleotides: TGTGCCAGCAGCCAAGAGGGGCCAGCCGGGAATGAGCAGTTCTTC.

This clonotype showed up many times. The chain combines TRBV15 with TRBJ2-3; no clear D. CDR1 is LNHNV and CDR2 is YYDKDF in the germline V gene (reference sequence). This CDR3 is built from 16 residues. V was clipped by 0 bases and J by 1 base, with 11 bases between them. CDR3 amino acids: CATSRDGTDGTDTQYF. In DNA form, the CDR3 reads TGTGCCACCAGCAGAGATGGTACGGACGGCACAGATACGCAGTATTTT.

The V and J genes are TRBV6-6 and TRBJ1-6; D is possibly TRBD1 (6 bases). Trimming took 5 bases from V and 7 from J, leaving 15 bases between them. This CDR3 is built from 15 residues. Germline loops: CDR1 MNHNY, CDR2 SVGAGI (reference sequence). Here the CDR3 reads CASSNRVIWNSPLHF. The CDR3 DNA sequence: TGTGCCAGCAGTAACAGGGTGATCTGGAATTCACCCCTCCACTTT.

The V and J genes are TRBV7-2 and TRBJ1-5; D not resolved. CDR1 is SGHTA and CDR2 is FQGNSA in the germline V gene. The ends were cut back, 4 bases at V and 2 bases at J, with 12 bases in the middle. The CDR3 runs to 15 residues. The CDR3 region is CASSSMSWGNQPQHF. The CDR3 nucleotides are TGTGCCAGCAGCTCAATGTCGTGGGGCAATCAGCCCCAGCATTTT.

This rearrangement joins TRBV20-1 to TRBJ2-5; 10 nucleotides align to TRBD2. The CDR3 is 17 amino acids. Per germline, CDR1 DFQATT and CDR2 SNEGSKA (reference sequence). Losses at the gene ends were 4 bases for V and 2 bases for J; bases not matched to a gene: 13. The CDR3 DNA reads TGCAGTGCTACGCGGCTAGCGGGGGTGTCCCTACAAGAGACCCAGTACTTC. Translating it yields CSATRLAGVSLQETQYF.

The CDR3 here is CSAGKTGQSEKLFF. The CDR3 DNA reads TGCAGCGCCGGAAAGACCGGCCAAAGTGAAAAACTGTTTTTT. The rearrangement uses TRBV29-1 and TRBJ1-4; D remains ambiguous. Trimming took 7 bases from V and 7 from J, leaving 19 bases between them. The V gene's germline CDR1 is SQVTM and CDR2 ANQGSEA. This CDR3 has 14 amino acids.

This clonotype was detected only a few times. The chain is built from TRBV6-6 and TRBJ2-1; the D is unclear. V was clipped by 4 bases and J by 4 bases, with 8 bases between them. CDR1 and CDR2 from the germline V gene are MNHNY and SVGAGI (reference sequence). CDR3 length: 13 amino acids. The CDR3 coding sequence is TGTGCCAGCAGTTCGTTCAGGTACAATGAGCAGTTCTTC. Its translation: CASSSFRYNEQFF.

A few counts support this clonotype. The rearrangement links TRBV30 to TRBJ1-2; D may be TRBD1 (6 bases). This CDR3 region has 13 residues. V was shortened by 7 bases and J by 3 bases, with 15 bases between the two germline ends. Per the germline V gene, CDR1 is GTSNPN and CDR2 is SVGIG (reference sequence). The chain's CDR3 is CASFVGGDYGYTF. The DNA for the CDR3 is TGTGCCTCATTCGTTGGGGGCGACTATGGCTACACCTTC.

The chain carries TRBV27 and TRBJ2-6; no reliable D call. The CDR3 has 13 amino acids. Per germline, CDR1 MNHEY and CDR2 SMNVEV (reference sequence). With 8 bases removed from V and 1 base from J, the gap between germline ends came to 6 bases. The CDR3 loop is CASHKSGANVLTF. The CDR3 nucleotides are TGTGCCAGCCATAAATCTGGGGCCAACGTCCTGACTTTC.

This clonotype has at least ten counts. This chain uses TRBV12-3 or TRBV12-4 with TRBJ2-3; D may be TRBD2 (5 bases). CDR3 length equals 13 residues. V was shortened by 5 bases and J by 2 bases, with 8 bases between the two germline ends. CDR3 nucleotide sequence: TGTGCCAGCAGTCGCGGACTCACAGATACGCAGTATTTT. Translated: CASSRGLTDTQYF.

This clonotype came up a few times. V gene TRBV20-1 combines with J gene TRBJ1-5, with a tentative D call TRBD1 (6 bases). Trimming removed 7 bases at V and 0 bases at J, with 25 bases between. The CDR3 covers 18 residues. Germline V gene sequence: CDR1 DFQATT, CDR2 SNEGSKA (reference sequence). The CDR3 is CSVSRGGITSNSNQPQHF. CDR3 nucleotides: TGCAGTGTTTCTAGAGGGGGGATCACTTCTAATAGCAATCAGCCCCAGCATTTT.